This T cell receptor (beta chain) was identified in a study of T cells after yellow fever vaccination. Study-level points and caveats: Overlap between CD4 and CD8 compartments was detected for a small share of clonotypes. FACS-sorted repertoires might harbor abundant contaminating clonotypes from the bulk population. A large majority of primary-vaccination clones showed up again after the booster (roughly 95% CD4, around 90% CD8).

Trimming at V came to 5 bases and at J to 7 bases, leaving 8 bases not matched to a gene. This CDR3 is 15 amino acids long. The TCR cDNA carried a universal primer site and UMIs from 5'RACE template switching. TCRdb reprocessed the 5' RACE reads via MiXCR and lists one record per CDR3 protein. Of a few hundred thousand distinct CDR3 sequences listed, less than 20% are singletons. Regarding this clonotype: Its antigen is undetermined.

The rearrangement uses TRBV12-3 or TRBV12-4 and TRBJ2-1; 10 nucleotides match TRBD2. The sequence came from a man under 40 who received the YFV17D yellow fever vaccine. The material was PBMCs, obtained 15 days after the yellow fever booster vaccination. CDR3 protein: CASSESGLAENEQFF. The CDR3 DNA reads as TGTGCCAGCAGTGAAAGCGGACTAGCGGAAAATGAGCAGTTCTTC.